This T cell receptor beta chain was observed in a study of OX40 agonist ivuxolimab in advanced cancers. Whole-study findings and limits: Clonal expansion in partial responders at 0.1-3.0 mg/kg ranked among the lowest. Researchers did not determine the expanded peripheral T cells' antigen specificity.

In this sample, this clone turned up a few times. Its antigen is currently unknown. The germline V and J ends were trimmed by 4 bases and 4 bases, with 5 bases remaining between them. CDR3 size: 12 residues. Germline assignment: CDR1 KGHSH and CDR2 LQKENI. Profiled with immunoSEQ multiplex PCR; TCRdb holds only in-frame clones, not every one. The sample contains around 30,000 clones, 82% of which appear only once. The sequence derives from an adult with an advanced solid tumor such as melanoma, head and neck, liver or kidney cancer. Sequenced here: CD4+ or CD8+ T cells sorted from blood, sampled in a trial of the OX40 agonist ivuxolimab. The chain carries TRBV18 and TRBJ1-5; unclear D gene. The CDR3 protein is CASSRQNQPQHF. In DNA form, the CDR3 reads TGTGCCAGCTCACGTCAGAATCAGCCCCAGCATTTT.